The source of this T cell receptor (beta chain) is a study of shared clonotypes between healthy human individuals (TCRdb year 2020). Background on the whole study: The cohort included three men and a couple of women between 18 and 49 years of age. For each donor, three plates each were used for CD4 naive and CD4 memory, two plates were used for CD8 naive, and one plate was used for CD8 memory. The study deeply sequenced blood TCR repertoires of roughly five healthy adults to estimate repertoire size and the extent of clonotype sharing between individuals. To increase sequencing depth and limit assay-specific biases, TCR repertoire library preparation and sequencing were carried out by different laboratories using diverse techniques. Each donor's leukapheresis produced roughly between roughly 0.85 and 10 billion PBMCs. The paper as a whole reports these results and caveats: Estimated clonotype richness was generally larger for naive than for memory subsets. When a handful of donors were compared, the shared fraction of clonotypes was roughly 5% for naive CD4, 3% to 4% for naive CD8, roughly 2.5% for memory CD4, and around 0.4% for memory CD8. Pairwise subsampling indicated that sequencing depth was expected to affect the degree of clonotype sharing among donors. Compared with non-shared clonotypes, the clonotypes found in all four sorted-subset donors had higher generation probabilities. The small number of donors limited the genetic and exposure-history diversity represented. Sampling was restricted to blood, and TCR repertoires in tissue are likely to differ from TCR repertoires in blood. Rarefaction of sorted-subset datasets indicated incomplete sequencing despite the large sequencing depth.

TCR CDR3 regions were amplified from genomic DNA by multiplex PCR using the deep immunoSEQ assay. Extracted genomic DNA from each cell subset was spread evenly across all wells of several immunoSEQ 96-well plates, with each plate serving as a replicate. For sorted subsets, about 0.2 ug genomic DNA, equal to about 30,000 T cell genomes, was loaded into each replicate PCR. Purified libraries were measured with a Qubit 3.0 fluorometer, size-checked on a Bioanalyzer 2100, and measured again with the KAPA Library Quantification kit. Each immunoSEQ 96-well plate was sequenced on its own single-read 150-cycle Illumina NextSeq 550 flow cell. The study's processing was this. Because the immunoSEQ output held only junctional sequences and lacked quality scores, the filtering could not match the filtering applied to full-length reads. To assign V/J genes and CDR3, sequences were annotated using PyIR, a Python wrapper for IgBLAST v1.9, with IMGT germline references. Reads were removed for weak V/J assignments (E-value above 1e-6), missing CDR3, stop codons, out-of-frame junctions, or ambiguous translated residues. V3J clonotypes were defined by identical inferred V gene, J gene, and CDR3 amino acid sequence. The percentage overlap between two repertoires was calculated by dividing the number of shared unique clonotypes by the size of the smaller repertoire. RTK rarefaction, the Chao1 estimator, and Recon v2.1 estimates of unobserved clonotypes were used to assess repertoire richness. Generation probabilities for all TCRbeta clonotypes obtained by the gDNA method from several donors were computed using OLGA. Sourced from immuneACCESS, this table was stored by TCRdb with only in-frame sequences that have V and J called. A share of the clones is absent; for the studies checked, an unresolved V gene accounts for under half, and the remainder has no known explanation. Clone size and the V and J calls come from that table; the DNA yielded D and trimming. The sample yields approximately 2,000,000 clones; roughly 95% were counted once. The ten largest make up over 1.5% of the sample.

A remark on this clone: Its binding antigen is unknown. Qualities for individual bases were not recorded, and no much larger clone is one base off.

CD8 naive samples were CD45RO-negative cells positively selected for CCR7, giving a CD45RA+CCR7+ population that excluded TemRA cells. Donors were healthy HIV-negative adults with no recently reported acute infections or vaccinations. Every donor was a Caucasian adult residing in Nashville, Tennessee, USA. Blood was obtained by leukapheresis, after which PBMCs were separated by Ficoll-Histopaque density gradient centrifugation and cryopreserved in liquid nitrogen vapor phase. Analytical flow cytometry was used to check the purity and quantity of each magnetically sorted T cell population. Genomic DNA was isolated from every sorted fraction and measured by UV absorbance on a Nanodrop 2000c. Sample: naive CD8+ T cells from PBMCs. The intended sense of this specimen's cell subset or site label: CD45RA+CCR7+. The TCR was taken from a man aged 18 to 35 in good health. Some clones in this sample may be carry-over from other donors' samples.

The bases read TGTGCCAGCAGCTTGGGACTAGGCGGGGCCAATGAGCAGTTCTTC. The encoded protein is CASSLGLGGANEQFF. The chain employs TRBV5-6 and TRBJ2-1; TRBD2 is a weak D gene call, 6 bases matching. The germline V gene gives CDR1 as SGHDT and CDR2 as YYEEEE. Trimming takes 0 bases from V and 6 bases from J, and the germline ends sit 13 bases apart. The CDR3 covers 15 residues, taking in both the cysteine and the phenylalanine. Only the CDR3 portion is preserved as DNA: 45 bases, with reading frame beginning at the first base.